This T cell receptor beta chain was recovered during a study of blood T cell repertoires in COVID-19. Produced via immunoSEQ multiplex PCR; TCRdb's table is partial and in-frame only. The sample yields more than 60,000 clones, 80% to 90% seen once. The CDR3 is 17 residues long. Germline V gene data show CDR1 as SGHAT and CDR2 as FQNNGV. The V and J ends lost 4 bases and 0 bases respectively, with 16 bases between them. This clone was seen a handful of times. The sample comprised peripheral blood. The rearrangement joins TRBV11-2 to TRBJ2-4; D may be TRBD2 (6 bases). This receptor was obtained from a woman aged 50 to 60 with active COVID-19. The CDR3 reads CASSSLGLALAKNIQYF. The CDR3 region has the DNA TGTGCCAGCAGCTCACTCGGGCTAGCGTTAGCCAAAAACATTCAGTACTTC.